The rows below give T cell receptor beta chains drawn from one sample of a study of sequential checkpoint blockade in melanoma. Generated by immunoSEQ multiplex PCR, the TCRdb table keeps only in-frame clones and is missing some. The sample has several hundred clones, approximately 15% seen once. The starting material was tumor tissue (inferred from file names), obtained from a patient given nivolumab and ipilimumab in sequence. The receptors here all came from a human donor with melanoma. Both conserved end residues are part of each CDR3. D genes are given only for firm matches. Rows give clone size only sometimes, using once, few, many, or a class for an expanded clone.

>NA|TRBJ2-3|NA|TRBV6-8
TGTGCCAGCAGCCAGCCGGGACTTAGCACAGATACGCAGTATTTT
CASSQPGLSTDTQYF
>NA|TRBJ1-1|NA|TRBV5-1
TGCGCCAGCAGCCTGAGGCCTCAAGAGAACACTGAAGCTTTCTTT
CASSLRPQENTEAFF
>few|TRBJ2-1|TRBD1|TRBV19
TGTGCCAGTAGTTTAGGACAGGTGAAAGGGATTTCCTACAATGAGCAGTTCTTC
CASSLGQVKGISYNEQFF
>medium-sized|TRBJ1-2|NA|TRBV9
TGTGCCAGCAGTGATCAAGGGCGGTTCTATGGCTACACCTTC
CASSDQGRFYGYTF
>NA|TRBJ2-6|NA|TRBV19
TGTGCCAGTAGTATAACAGGGACTGGGGCCAACGTCCTGACTTTC
CASSITGTGANVLTF
>NA|TRBJ2-2|TRBD2|TRBV6-8
TGTGCCAGCAGACCAGGACTAGCGGGAGGCCGGGAGCTGTTTTTT
CASRPGLAGGRELFF
>NA|TRBJ1-1|TRBD1|TRBV6-8
TGTGCCATCAGGAGTACAGGGGGCGCGGAGAACACTGAAGCTTTCTTT
CAIRSTGGAENTEAFF
>NA|TRBJ2-1|TRBD1|TRBV6-8
TGTGCCAGCAGTTACTCCGGGACAGGGAGGAGCGTGAATGAGCAGTTCTTC
CASSYSGTGRSVNEQFF
>NA|TRBJ1-1|NA|TRBV6-8
TGTGCCAGCAGTCCGCGACAGGCGATGAACACTGAAGCTTTCTTT
CASSPRQAMNTEAFF
>few|TRBJ2-7|NA|TRBV6-8
TGTGCCAGCAGTGAGACAGGGAGGATGTACGAGCAGTACTTC
CASSETGRMYEQYF
>NA|TRBJ2-2|NA|TRBV28
TGTGCCAGCAGTTCTGGGGTAGCCGGTTGGACCGGGGAGCTGTTTTTT
CASSSGVAGWTGELFF
>few|TRBJ2-2|TRBD2|TRBV19
TGTGCCAGTAGTATATCCCAGACTAGCGGGAAGGGCGGGGAGCTGTTTTTT
CASSISQTSGKGGELFF
>NA|TRBJ2-7|NA|TRBV6-8
TGTGCCAGCAGTTCCTCCGACCCCTACGAGCAGTACTTC
CASSSSDPYEQYF
>NA|TRBJ2-6|TRBD2|TRBV25-1
TGTGCCAGCAGTGGGACTAGCGGGTTGGGTGCCAACGTCCTGACTTTC
CASSGTSGLGANVLTF
>NA|TRBJ1-2|NA|TRBV14
TGTGCCAGCAGCCCCGAACAGGGAACCTATGGCTACACCTTC
CASSPEQGTYGYTF
>NA|TRBJ1-2|NA|TRBV19
TGTGCCAGTACCCCAGGGGAGTGGATTGGCTACACCTTC
CASTPGEWIGYTF
>NA|TRBJ1-4|NA|TRBV6-8
TGTGCCAGCAGTTACCCTCGTAGAGGAGCAACTAATGAAAAACTGTTTTTT
CASSYPRRGATNEKLFF
>few|TRBJ2-2|NA|TRBV19
TGTGCCAGTAGTATCCTGACAGGTACCGGGGAGCTGTTTTTT
CASSILTGTGELFF
>few|TRBJ1-5|NA|TRBV6-8
TGTGCCAGCAGTTACTCTGCGGGGGGCGGCAATCAGCCCCAGCATTTT
CASSYSAGGGNQPQHF
>NA|TRBJ2-1|TRBD2|TRBV6-8
TGTGCCAGCAGTTCCCTGGGGACGGGACTAAGCTCCTACAATGAGCAGTTCTTC
CASSSLGTGLSSYNEQFF
>medium-sized|TRBJ2-3|NA|TRBV4-1
TGCGCCAGCAGCCAAGAAGTTCGTTTTCCCACAGATACGCAGTATTTT
CASSQEVRFPTDTQYF
>NA|TRBJ1-5|TRBD1|TRBV19
TGTGCCAGTAGGATCGGGACAGGATTTCAGCCCCAGCATTTT
CASRIGTGFQPQHF
>NA|TRBJ2-6|NA|TRBV12-2
TGTGCAAGTCGCAACCTGACCTCCACACAAAGTCGGGCCAACGTCCTGACTTTC
CASRNLTSTQSRANVLTF
>few|TRBJ1-2|NA|TRBV6-8
TGTGCCAGCAGTCGGTCCTCACATTCCTATGGCTACACCTTC
CASSRSSHSYGYTF
>NA|TRBJ2-1|NA|TRBV5-1
TGCGCCAGCAGCAACGTACAGGGTCAGGATGAGCAGTTCTTC
CASSNVQGQDEQFF
>medium-sized|TRBJ2-7|NA|TRBV11-3
TGTGCCAGCAGCCGCTCCGGGGCGCCTTACTACGAGCAGTACTTC
CASSRSGAPYYEQYF
>large|TRBJ2-5|NA|TRBV6-8
TGTGCCAGCAGTTACTCCCAAGAGACCCAGTACTTC
CASSYSQETQYF